One and the same sample provided the 32 T cell receptor beta chains below, sequenced in a study of shared clonotypes between healthy human individuals. The method was immunoSEQ multiplex PCR; TCRdb's version includes in-frame clones alone and lacks a portion of them. Of a few hundred thousand clones listed, 90% to 98% are singletons. The specimen sequenced was memory CD8+ T cells sorted from blood. Specified subset: CD45RO+ cells pooled with CCR7-negative TemRA cells. The receptors were gathered from a man aged 25 to 45 in good health.

In the case of this clone: This specimen includes other DNA sequences encoding the same CDR3. CDR3 sequence reads: CASSGDLSTDTQYF. The CDR3 DNA reads as TGCGCCAGCTCCGGGGATTTGAGCACAGATACGCAGTATTTT. The chain uses TRBV5-1 and TRBJ2-3; tentatively, D is TRBD2 (5 bases). The CDR3 sequence is 14 residues long. Trimming cost V 7 bases and J 0 bases, with 12 bases left between them. Germline V lookup: CDR1 SGHRS, CDR2 YFSETQ. The full variable domain, with the rest looked up from reference TRBV5-1 and TRBJ2-3, is KAGVTQTPRYLIKTRGQQVTLSCSPISGHRSVSWYQQTPGQGLQFLFEYFSETQRNKGNFPGRFSGRQFSNSRSEMNVSTLELGDSALYLCASSGDLSTDTQYFGPGTRLTVL.

The V gene is TRBV5-1, the J gene TRBJ2-5; 7 positions agree with TRBD1. The V segment lost 0 bases and the J segment 4 bases; nucleotides outside the gene matches: 3. There are 14 residues in the CDR3. The germline V gene encodes CDR1 SGHRS and CDR2 YFSETQ. In DNA, the CDR3 is TGCGCCAGCAGCTTGGTCCCAGGGGGAGAGACCCAGTACTTC. Residues: CASSLVPGGETQYF. The full variable domain, its missing parts supplied by reference TRBV5-1 and TRBJ2-5, is KAGVTQTPRYLIKTRGQQVTLSCSPISGHRSVSWYQQTPGQGLQFLFEYFSETQRNKGNFPGRFSGRQFSNSRSEMNVSTLELGDSALYLCASSLVPGGETQYFGPGTRLLVL.

This chain uses TRBV28 with TRBJ1-3; 7 bases are a match to TRBD1. V dropped 3 bases and J dropped 2; count of bases not matched to a gene: 4. The CDR3 loop spans 15 amino acids. CDR1 is MDHEN, CDR2 SYDVKM, per germline. The CDR3 sequence: CASSFTGAAGNTIYF. In nucleotides, the CDR3 is TGTGCCAGCAGTTTTACAGGGGCGGCTGGAAACACCATATATTTT.

The CDR3: CASSLERSNEQFF. The DNA for the CDR3 is TGCGCCAGCAGCTTGGAGCGGTCCAATGAGCAGTTCTTC. The genes are TRBV5-1 and TRBJ2-1; TRBD2 is a possible D gene (5 bases). The V gene lost 0 bases and the J gene lost 6 bases, with 7 bases spanning the gap. Germline CDR1 and CDR2: SGHRS and YFSETQ. The CDR3 has 13 residues.

The rearrangement links TRBV28 to TRBJ2-7; D might be TRBD1 or TRBD2, each matching 5 bases. Germline values: CDR1 MDHEN, CDR2 SYDVKM. Deletions cut 6 bases from V and 2 bases from J, with 11 bases between. The CDR3 is made up of 13 amino acids. This CDR3 reads CASRWDGPYEQYF. DNA of the CDR3: TGTGCCAGCAGGTGGGACGGGCCCTACGAGCAGTACTTC.

The chain employs TRBV6-6 and TRBJ2-6; D gene unclear. This CDR3 is built from 15 residues. Germline values: CDR1 MNHNY, CDR2 SVGAGI (reference sequence). V lost 0 bases and J lost 0, with 3 bases in between. The CDR3 is CASSYSDSGANVLTF. CDR3 bases: TGTGCCAGCAGTTACTCTGACTCTGGGGCCAACGTCCTGACTTTC.

The chain combines TRBV18 with TRBJ2-1, with D uncertain. Germline V gene sequence: CDR1 KGHSH, CDR2 LQKENI. This CDR3 comprises 13 residues. The V end lost 2 bases, the J end lost 8 bases, and 10 bases lay between the germline ends. CDR3: CASSPSPNDEQFF. CDR3 nucleotides: TGTGCCAGCTCACCAAGTCCAAACGATGAGCAGTTCTTC.

V and J are TRBV5-1 and TRBJ2-5; D perhaps matches TRBD2 (5 bases). V shed 6 bases and J shed 4 bases, with 16 bases lying between them. The CDR3 consists of 14 residues. Germline V CDR1 and CDR2: SGHRS, YFSETQ. CDR3 protein: CASTGGGLRETQYF. The CDR3 DNA follows: TGCGCCAGCACCGGAGGTGGTTTGAGAGAGACCCAGTACTTC.

The CDR3 DNA is TGTGCCTCCTACAGGGTCTCGTACACTGAAGCTTTCTTT. This encodes CASYRVSYTEAFF. V usage is TRBV30 and J usage is TRBJ1-1; possible D gene TRBD1, 6 bases. Germline CDR1 and CDR2: GTSNPN and SVGIG (reference sequence). V was pared by 7 bases and J by 3 bases, with 15 bases between. The CDR3 contains 13 residues.

The CDR3 DNA reads TGTGCCAGCAGTTTTAATAGCGGGAAAGTCGGAGATACGCAGTATTTT. This translates into CASSFNSGKVGDTQYF. This chain connects TRBV6-5 to TRBJ2-3; TRBD2 matches 8 bases. The CDR3 extends over 16 amino acids. The J segment lost 5 bases and the V segment lost 4 bases, leaving 11 bases of the junction unmatched. Germline V gene sequence: CDR1 MNHEY, CDR2 SVGAGI.

V is TRBV6-5 and J is TRBJ2-1; the match to TRBD2 covers 12 bases. V lost 5 bases to trimming and J lost 4 bases; unmatched junction nucleotides: 3. The CDR3 runs 15 residues. The germline V gene has CDR1 MNHEY and CDR2 SVGAGI. CDR3 sequence: CASSTLAGGYNEQFF. The CDR3 DNA follows: TGTGCCAGCAGTACTCTAGCGGGAGGGTACAATGAGCAGTTCTTC.

The J gene is TRBJ2-5, the V gene TRBV4-2; possible D gene TRBD2, 5 bases. CDR3 length: 15 residues. Germline V lookup: CDR1 LGHNA, CDR2 YNFKEQ. V shed 1 base and J shed 2 bases, with 11 bases lying between them. The CDR3 DNA is TGTGCCAGCAGCCAAGTGGGAGCGCCTCAAGAGACCCAGTACTTC. It encodes CASSQVGAPQETQYF.

In DNA, the CDR3 is TGTGCCAGCAGCGCCCAGGGTAACCTAGCCAAAAACATTCAGTACTTC. Its protein product is CASSAQGNLAKNIQYF. The gene calls are TRBV9 and TRBJ2-4; possible D gene TRBD1, 5 bases. With 3 bases removed from V and 0 bases from J, the gap between germline ends came to 13 bases. There are 16 residues in the CDR3. Germline lookup yields CDR1 SGDLS and CDR2 YYNGEE.

The CDR3 coding sequence is TGTGCCAGCCGATCCGGCACAGATACGCAGTATTTT. This encodes CASRSGTDTQYF. The genes are TRBV28 and TRBJ2-3; no clear D. Between the trimmed V and J ends, which lost 8 bases and 1 base, there was a span of 7 bases. The CDR3 totals 12 residues. The V gene's germline CDR1 is MDHEN and CDR2 SYDVKM.

The chain joins TRBV7-2 to TRBJ2-3; 10 positions match TRBD2. The CDR3 extends over 14 amino acids. The germline CDR1 and CDR2 sequences are SGHTA and FQGNSA. The junction had 4 bases not matched to a gene; V was cut back by 6 bases and J by 4 bases. Here the CDR3 reads CASRPSGSPDTQYF. As DNA, the CDR3 is TGTGCCAGCAGACCTAGCGGGAGCCCAGATACGCAGTATTTT.

This CDR3 reads CASSILNRPGELFF. DNA of the CDR3: TGTGCCAGTAGTATATTGAACAGGCCCGGGGAGCTGTTTTTT. The chain employs TRBV19 and TRBJ2-2; tentatively, D is TRBD1 (5 bases). The CDR3 has 14 residues. V was clipped by 2 bases and J by 6 bases, with 10 bases between them. Germline values: CDR1 LNHDA, CDR2 SQIVND (reference sequence).

The chain is built from TRBV29-1 and TRBJ1-1; TRBD1 matches 7 bases. Germline loops: CDR1 SQVTM, CDR2 ANQGSEA. The CDR3 has 12 amino acids. J lost 4 bases, V lost 5 bases, and 4 bases had no gene match. The CDR3 region is CSVKTGATEAFF. The DNA for the CDR3 is TGCAGCGTTAAAACAGGGGCCACTGAAGCTTTCTTT.

The chain carries TRBV4-1 and TRBJ2-3; D is uncertain. Germline V gene data show CDR1 as MGHRA and CDR2 as YSYEKL. The CDR3 has 15 amino acids. The V end lost 0 bases, the J end lost 6 bases, and 13 bases lay between the germline ends. DNA of the CDR3: TGCGCCAGCAGCCAAGATGTCCAGGTGGGGGATACGCAGTATTTT. It translates to CASSQDVQVGDTQYF.

Only a few counts were recorded for this clone. The CDR3 bases are TGTGCCCCACACCCCCCCTCCTACGAGCAGTACTTC. It translates to CAPHPPSYEQYF. The rearrangement links TRBV5-8 to TRBJ2-7; no clear D. This CDR3 has 12 residues. The V end was cut by 10 bases, the J end by 0 bases, with 11 bases between. CDR1 SGHTS and CDR2 YDEGEE come from the germline V gene.

CDR3 sequence reads: CASSTSAYNEQFF. CDR3 DNA: TGTGCCAGCAGTACGTCAGCCTACAATGAGCAGTTCTTC. The chain recombines TRBV25-1 with TRBJ2-1; unclear D gene. With 5 bases removed from V and 2 bases from J, the gap between germline ends came to 7 bases. CDR3 size: 13 residues. The V gene's germline CDR1 is MGHDK and CDR2 SYGVNS.

This clone appeared a single time. V is TRBV30 and J is TRBJ2-1, with D perhaps given as TRBD1 or TRBD2 (6 bases each). Germline values: CDR1 GTSNPN, CDR2 SVGIG (reference sequence). The V and J ends lost 0 bases and 15 bases respectively, with 12 bases between them. This CDR3 region has 11 residues. The CDR3 DNA reads TGTGCCTGGAGTGTACAGGGAGGTGGGTTCTTC. Its translation: CAWSVQGGGFF.

The sample holds one count of this clone. This sequence joins TRBV28 and TRBJ2-7; 7 positions agree with TRBD2. J gave up 5 bases and V 4 bases, and 11 bases lay outside the gene matches. Per the germline V gene, CDR1 is MDHEN and CDR2 is SYDVKM. The CDR3 is 15 residues long. The CDR3 protein is CASSYWGGAVNEQYF. Here the CDR3 DNA reads TGTGCCAGCAGTTATTGGGGAGGGGCGGTAAACGAGCAGTACTTC.

The chain has TRBV29-1 and TRBJ2-7, with D hard to call. CDR1 is SQVTM and CDR2 is ANQGSEA in the germline V gene. Trimming removed 6 bases at V and 4 bases at J, with 19 bases between. CDR3 length equals 14 residues. The CDR3 sequence is CSVVTGMTRYEQYF. CDR3 in DNA: TGCAGCGTCGTTACTGGAATGACGAGATACGAGCAGTACTTC.

Notes on this clone: Other DNA sequences from this sample encode an identical CDR3 as well. V is TRBV10-3 and J is TRBJ1-1, with 9 bases fitting TRBD1. CDR1 and CDR2 from the germline V gene are ENHRY and SYGVKD. After removal of 0 bases from V and 4 bases from J, the junction contained 0 bases not matched to a gene. The CDR3 contains 14 residues. The CDR3 DNA sequence: TGTGCCATCAGTGAGTCGACAGGGGGCACTGAAGCTTTCTTT. This sequence encodes CAISESTGGTEAFF.

The CDR3 region has the DNA TGTGCCAGCAGCTTAAGGGGAAGTGGTTGGGGAGAGACCCAGTACTTC. Translating it yields CASSLRGSGWGETQYF. The rearrangement joins TRBV7-9 to TRBJ2-5; D is possibly TRBD1 (5 bases). V was shortened by 2 bases and J by 4 bases, with 17 bases between the two germline ends. Germline V CDR1 and CDR2: SEHNR, FQNEAQ (reference sequence). The CDR3 runs to 16 residues.

This chain connects TRBV5-1 to TRBJ2-3; 8 nucleotides match TRBD1. Per germline, CDR1 SGHRS and CDR2 YFSETQ. CDR3 length: 15 residues. Germline trimming cut 4 bases from V and 3 bases from J; bases unmatched to any gene: 7. The CDR3 is CASSVQGARTDTQYF. The CDR3 nucleotides are TGCGCCAGCAGCGTCCAGGGGGCGCGGACAGATACGCAGTATTTT.

The chain uses TRBV5-1 and TRBJ2-5; 8 bases are shared with TRBD2. CDR3 size: 15 residues. Germline V CDR1 and CDR2: SGHRS, YFSETQ. Trimming took 1 base from V and 5 from J; bases not matched to a gene: 7. The CDR3 reads CASSLIPGGRETQYF. In DNA, the CDR3 is TGCGCCAGCAGCTTGATCCCTGGCGGGAGGGAGACCCAGTACTTC.

The chain uses TRBV30 and TRBJ2-1, with TRBD2 matching over 11 bases. This CDR3 comprises 15 residues. J lost 5 bases, V lost 0 bases, and 3 bases had no gene match. Germline-derived CDR1 and CDR2 are GTSNPN and SVGIG (reference sequence). The CDR3 loop is CAWSVQTSGNNEQFF. The CDR3 region has the DNA TGTGCCTGGAGTGTACAGACTAGCGGGAACAATGAGCAGTTCTTC. Combining the CDR3 with reference TRBV30 and TRBJ2-1 gives the whole variable domain SQTIHQWPATLVQPVGSPLSLECTVEGTSNPNLYWYRQAAGRGLQLLFYSVGIGQISSEVPQNLSASRPQDRQFILSSKKLLLSDSGFYLCAWSVQTSGNNEQFFGPGTRLTVL.

V is TRBV7-3 and J is TRBJ2-1, with 8 positions matching TRBD2. The CDR3 contains 17 residues. CDR1 and CDR2 (germline): SGHTA, FQGTGA. V was clipped by 0 bases and J by 6 bases; unmatched bases: 10. CDR3 sequence reads: CASSLTPFAGGGNEQFF. CDR3 bases: TGTGCCAGCAGCTTAACCCCCTTCGCGGGAGGCGGCAATGAGCAGTTCTTC.

This chain connects TRBV27 to TRBJ2-7, with D possibly TRBD2 on 5 matching bases. Between the trimmed V and J ends, which lost 4 bases and 0 bases, there was a span of 10 bases. This CDR3 has 14 amino acids. The germline V gene has CDR1 MNHEY and CDR2 SMNVEV (reference sequence). CDR3 sequence reads: CASSSDLPSYEQYF. In DNA, the CDR3 is TGTGCCAGCAGTTCGGACTTACCCTCCTACGAGCAGTACTTC.

The rearrangement uses TRBV5-6 and TRBJ2-3; 12 bases fit TRBD2. The germline CDR1 and CDR2 sequences are SGHDT and YYEEEE. The CDR3 runs to 17 residues. J lost 4 bases, V lost 1 base, and 7 bases had no gene match. The CDR3 sequence is CASSLYPSGRGADTQYF. CDR3 coding DNA: TGTGCCAGCAGCTTGTATCCTAGCGGGAGGGGCGCAGATACGCAGTATTTT.

The chain combines TRBV6-8 with TRBJ2-7; D may be TRBD1 or TRBD2 (7 bases each). CDR3 length: 15 amino acids. In germline, CDR1 is MNHGY, CDR2 SAAAGT. Trimming left V 7 bases short and J 0 bases short, with 16 bases between. In DNA, the CDR3 is TGTGCCAGCATCAGGGGGGGGACAGACTCCTACGAGCAGTACTTC. Translating it yields CASIRGGTDSYEQYF.